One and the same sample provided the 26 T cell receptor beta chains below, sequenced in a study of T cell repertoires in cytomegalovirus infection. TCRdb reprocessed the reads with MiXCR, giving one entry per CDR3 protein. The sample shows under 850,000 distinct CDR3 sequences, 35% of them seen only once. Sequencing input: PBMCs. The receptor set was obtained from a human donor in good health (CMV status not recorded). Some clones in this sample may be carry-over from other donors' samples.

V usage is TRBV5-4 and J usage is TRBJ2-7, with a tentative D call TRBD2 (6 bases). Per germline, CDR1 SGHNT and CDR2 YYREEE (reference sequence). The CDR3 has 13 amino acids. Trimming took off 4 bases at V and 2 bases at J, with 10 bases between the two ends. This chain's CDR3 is CASSRAGTYEQYF. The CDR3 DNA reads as TGTGCCAGCAGCCGGGCGGGAACCTACGAGCAGTACTTC.

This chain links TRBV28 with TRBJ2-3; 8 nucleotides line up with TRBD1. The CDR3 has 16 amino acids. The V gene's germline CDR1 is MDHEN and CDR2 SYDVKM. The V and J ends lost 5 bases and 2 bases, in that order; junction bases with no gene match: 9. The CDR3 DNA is TGTGCCAGCAGTATCTCCCGGACAGGGAACACAGATACGCAGTATTTT. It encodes CASSISRTGNTDTQYF.

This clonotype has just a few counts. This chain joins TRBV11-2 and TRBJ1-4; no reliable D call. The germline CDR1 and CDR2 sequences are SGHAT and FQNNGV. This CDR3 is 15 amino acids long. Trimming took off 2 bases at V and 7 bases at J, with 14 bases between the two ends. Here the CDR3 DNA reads TGTGCCAGCAGCTTACGGTTGAGCGGGAGTGAAAAACTGTTTTTT. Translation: CASSLRLSGSEKLFF.

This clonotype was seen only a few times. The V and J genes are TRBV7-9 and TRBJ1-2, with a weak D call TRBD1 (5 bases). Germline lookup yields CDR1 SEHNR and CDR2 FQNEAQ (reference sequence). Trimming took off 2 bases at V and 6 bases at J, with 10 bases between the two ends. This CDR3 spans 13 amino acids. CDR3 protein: CASSLSGLNGYTF. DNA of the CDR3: TGTGCCAGCAGCTTATCAGGGCTCAATGGCTACACCTTC.

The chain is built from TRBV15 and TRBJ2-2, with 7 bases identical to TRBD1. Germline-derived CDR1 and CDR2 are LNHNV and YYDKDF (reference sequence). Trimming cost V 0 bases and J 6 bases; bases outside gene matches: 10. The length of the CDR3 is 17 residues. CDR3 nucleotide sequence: TGTGCCACCAGCAGAGATTGGCAGGGGGAGAGGTCCGGGGAGCTGTTTTTT. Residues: CATSRDWQGERSGELFF.

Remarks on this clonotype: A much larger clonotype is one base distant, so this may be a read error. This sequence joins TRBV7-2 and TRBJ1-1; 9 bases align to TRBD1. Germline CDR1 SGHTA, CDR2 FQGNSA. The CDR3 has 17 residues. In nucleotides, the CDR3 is TGTTCCAGCAGCCAAGGACAGGGGCTGTTTTTGAACACTGAAGCTTTCTTT. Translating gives CSSSQGQGLFLNTEAFF.

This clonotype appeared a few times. The CDR3 DNA reads TGTGCCAGCAGTTCGGAGCGGGTCCTCTACGAGCAGTACTTC. It codes for CASSSERVLYEQYF. The chain recombines TRBV12-3 or TRBV12-4 with TRBJ2-7; TRBD2 might be the D (6 bases). This CDR3 is 14 amino acids long. The V gene lost 4 bases and the J gene lost 3 bases, with 13 bases spanning the gap.

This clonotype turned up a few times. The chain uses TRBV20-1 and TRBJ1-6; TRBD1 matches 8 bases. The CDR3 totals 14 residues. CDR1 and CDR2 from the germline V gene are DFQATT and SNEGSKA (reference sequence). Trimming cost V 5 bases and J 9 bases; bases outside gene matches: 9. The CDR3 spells CSAFSSGGGSPLHF. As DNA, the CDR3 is TGCAGTGCTTTTAGTTCAGGGGGCGGTTCACCCCTCCACTTT.

CDR3 DNA: TGTGCCAGTAGTCGACAGGTGGAGGGAAACACCATATATTTT. This codes for CASSRQVEGNTIYF. This chain uses TRBV19 with TRBJ1-3, with D maybe TRBD1 (6 bases). The CDR3 is 14 amino acids. Trimming shortened V by 5 bases and J by 4 bases, and 12 bases separated the two germline ends. The germline V gene encodes CDR1 LNHDA and CDR2 SQIVND (reference sequence).

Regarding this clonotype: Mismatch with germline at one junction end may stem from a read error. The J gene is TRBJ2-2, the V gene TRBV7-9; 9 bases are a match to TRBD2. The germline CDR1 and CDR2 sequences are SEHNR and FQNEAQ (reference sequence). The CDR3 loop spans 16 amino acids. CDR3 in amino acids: CASSPTSGPATGDLFF. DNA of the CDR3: TGTGCCAGCAGCCCAACTAGCGGGCCGGCCACCGGGGACCTGTTTTTT.

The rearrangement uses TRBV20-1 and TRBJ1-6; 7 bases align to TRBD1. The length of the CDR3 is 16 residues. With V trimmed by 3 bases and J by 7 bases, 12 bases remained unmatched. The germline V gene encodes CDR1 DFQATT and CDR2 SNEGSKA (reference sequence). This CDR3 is CSARAYKGQKNSPLHF. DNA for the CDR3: TGCAGTGCTAGGGCCTATAAGGGACAGAAGAATTCACCCCTCCACTTT.

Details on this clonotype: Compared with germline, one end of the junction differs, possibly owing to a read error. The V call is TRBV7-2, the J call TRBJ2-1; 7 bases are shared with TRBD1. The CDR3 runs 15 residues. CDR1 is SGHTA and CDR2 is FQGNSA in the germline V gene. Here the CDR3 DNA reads TGTTCCAGCAGCTTCAGCCGGGACAGCTCCAATGAGCAGTTCTTC. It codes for CSSSFSRDSSNEQFF.

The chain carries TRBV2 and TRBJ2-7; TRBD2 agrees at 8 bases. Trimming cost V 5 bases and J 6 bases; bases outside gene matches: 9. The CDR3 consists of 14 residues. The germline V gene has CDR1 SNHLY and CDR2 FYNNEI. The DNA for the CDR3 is TGTGCCAGCAGTAAAAGCGGGAGAGGTAGCGAGCAGTACTTC. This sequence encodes CASSKSGRGSEQYF.

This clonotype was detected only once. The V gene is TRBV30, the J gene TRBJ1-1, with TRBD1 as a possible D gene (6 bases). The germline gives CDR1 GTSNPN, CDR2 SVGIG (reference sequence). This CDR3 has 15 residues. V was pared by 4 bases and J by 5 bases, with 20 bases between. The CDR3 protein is CAWTPLGGVHTEAFF. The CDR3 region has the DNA TGTGCCTGGACCCCCCTAGGGGGGGTTCATACTGAAGCTTTCTTT.

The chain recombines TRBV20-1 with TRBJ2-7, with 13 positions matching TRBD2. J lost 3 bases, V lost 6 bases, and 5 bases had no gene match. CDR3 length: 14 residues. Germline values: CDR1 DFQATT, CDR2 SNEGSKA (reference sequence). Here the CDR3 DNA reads TGCAGTGCCTTAGGACTAGCGGGAGTCTACGAGCAGTACTTC. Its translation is CSALGLAGVYEQYF.

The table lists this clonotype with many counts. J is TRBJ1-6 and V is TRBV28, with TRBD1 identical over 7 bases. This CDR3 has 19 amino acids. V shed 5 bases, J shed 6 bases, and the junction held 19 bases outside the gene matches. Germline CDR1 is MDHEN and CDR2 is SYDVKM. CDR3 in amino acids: CASSKASWTGQFRNSPLHF. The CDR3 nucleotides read TGTGCCAGCAGTAAGGCCTCTTGGACAGGCCAATTCCGTAATTCACCCCTCCACTTT.

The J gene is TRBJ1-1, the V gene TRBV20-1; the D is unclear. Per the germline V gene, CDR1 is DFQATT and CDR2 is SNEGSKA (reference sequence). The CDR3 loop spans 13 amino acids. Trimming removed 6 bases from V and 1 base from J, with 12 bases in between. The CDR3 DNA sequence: TGCAGTGCAAGTTGGAACCCGAACACTGAAGCTTTCTTT. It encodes CSASWNPNTEAFF.

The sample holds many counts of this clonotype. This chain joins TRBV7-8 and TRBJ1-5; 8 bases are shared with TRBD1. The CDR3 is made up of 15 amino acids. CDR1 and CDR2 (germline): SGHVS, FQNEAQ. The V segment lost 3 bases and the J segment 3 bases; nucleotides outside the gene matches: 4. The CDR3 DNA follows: TGTGCCAGCAGCTTGGGACAGGCTAACAATCAGCCCCAGCATTTT. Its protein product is CASSLGQANNQPQHF.

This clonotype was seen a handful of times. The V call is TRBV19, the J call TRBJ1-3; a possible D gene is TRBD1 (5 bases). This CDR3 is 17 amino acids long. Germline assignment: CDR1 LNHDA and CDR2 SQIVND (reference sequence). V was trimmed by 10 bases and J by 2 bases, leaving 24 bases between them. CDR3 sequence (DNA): TGTGCCACTGCGGTGAAAATTTCAGGGCACACTGGAAACACCATATATTTT. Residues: CATAVKISGHTGNTIYF.

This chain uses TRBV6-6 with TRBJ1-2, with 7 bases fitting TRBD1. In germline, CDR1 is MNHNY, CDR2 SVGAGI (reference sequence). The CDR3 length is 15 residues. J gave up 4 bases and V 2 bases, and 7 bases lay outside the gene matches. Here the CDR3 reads CASSYRDRLAYGYTF. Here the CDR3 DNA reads TGTGCCAGCAGTTACAGGGACAGATTAGCCTATGGCTACACCTTC.

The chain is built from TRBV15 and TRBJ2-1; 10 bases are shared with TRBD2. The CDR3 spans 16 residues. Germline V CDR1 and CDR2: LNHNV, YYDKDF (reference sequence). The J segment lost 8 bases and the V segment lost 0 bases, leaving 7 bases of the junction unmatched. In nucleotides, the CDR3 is TGTGCCACCAGCAGAGAAGGGACTAGCGCCTTAGATGAGCAGTTCTTC. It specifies CATSREGTSALDEQFF.

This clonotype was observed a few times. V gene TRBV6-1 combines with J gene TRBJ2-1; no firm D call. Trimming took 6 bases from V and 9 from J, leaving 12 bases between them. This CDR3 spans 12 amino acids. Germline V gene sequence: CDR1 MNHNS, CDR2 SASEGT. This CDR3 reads CASSPLLSEQFF. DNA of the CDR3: TGTGCCAGCAGCCCCCTCTTGTCTGAGCAGTTCTTC.

The CDR3: CASSSNYQETQYF. The CDR3 DNA reads TGTGCCAGCAGTTCGAATTACCAAGAGACCCAGTACTTC. This rearrangement joins TRBV6-1 to TRBJ2-5; no definite D call. CDR1 and CDR2 from the germline V gene are MNHNS and SASEGT. The CDR3 sequence is 13 residues long. The V and J ends lost 5 bases and 0 bases respectively, with 7 bases between them.

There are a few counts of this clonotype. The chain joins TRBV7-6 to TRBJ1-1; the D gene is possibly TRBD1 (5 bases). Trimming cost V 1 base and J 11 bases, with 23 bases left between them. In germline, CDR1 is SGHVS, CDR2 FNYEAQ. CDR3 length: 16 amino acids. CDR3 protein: CASSLGFEGTKQQAFF. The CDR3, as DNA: TGTGCCAGCAGCTTAGGCTTCGAGGGGACCAAACAACAGGCTTTCTTT.

The chain's CDR3 is CASSFGAVNSPLHF. The CDR3 DNA reads as TGTGCCAGCAGTTTCGGTGCAGTAAATTCACCCCTCCACTTT. The rearrangement links TRBV12-3 or TRBV12-4 to TRBJ1-6; D unresolved. The ends were cut back, 3 bases at V and 7 bases at J, with 10 bases in the middle. CDR3 length: 14 residues.

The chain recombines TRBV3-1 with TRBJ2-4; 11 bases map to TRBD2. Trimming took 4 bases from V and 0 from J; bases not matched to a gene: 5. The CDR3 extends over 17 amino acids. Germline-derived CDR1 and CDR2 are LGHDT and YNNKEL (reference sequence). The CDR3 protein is CASSPSTSGRAKNIQYF. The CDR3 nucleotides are TGTGCCAGCAGCCCTTCCACTAGCGGGAGAGCCAAAAACATTCAGTACTTC.